One and the same sample provided the 21 T cell receptor beta chains below, sequenced in a study of shared clonotypes between healthy human individuals. The repertoire was sequenced with immunoSEQ multiplex PCR; TCRdb's copy has only in-frame clones and lacks some. Of around 610,000 clones listed, around 96% are singletons. Naive CD8 cells lacked CD45RO and underwent positive selection for CCR7, leaving out terminally differentiated effector memory CD45RA+ cells. Material for sequencing was naive CD8+ T cells sorted from blood. The receptors here all came from a woman aged 25 to 39 in good health.

Points on this clone: One end of the junction varies from germline; a read error may be responsible. V gene TRBV29-1 combines with J gene TRBJ2-5; possible D gene TRBD2, 6 bases. The V gene's germline CDR1 is SQVTM and CDR2 ANQGSEA. This CDR3 contains 11 residues. This CDR3 is CVARGPETQYF. The CDR3 DNA sequence: TGTGTCGCGCGGGGCCCAGAGACCCAGTACTTC.

The chain couples TRBV2 to TRBJ2-2; 11 nucleotides agree with TRBD2. Germline V gene lookup returns CDR1 SNHLY and CDR2 FYNNEI. The trim removed 3 bases at V and 3 bases at J, leaving 9 bases unmatched. There are 18 residues in the CDR3. The CDR3 loop is CASSDPFSGRADTGELFF. CDR3 DNA sequence: TGTGCCAGCAGTGACCCCTTTAGCGGGAGGGCCGACACCGGGGAGCTGTTTTTT.

CDR3 DNA sequence: TGTGCCAGCAGTTTAATCGGTAGCGGGAGGTGGGATACGCAGTATTTT. Protein product: CASSLIGSGRWDTQYF. The V gene is TRBV27, the J gene TRBJ2-3; 10 bases fit TRBD2. This CDR3 has 16 residues. After removal of 2 bases from V and 6 bases from J, the junction contained 8 bases not matched to a gene. Germline V CDR1 and CDR2: MNHEY, SMNVEV (reference sequence).

In DNA, the CDR3 is TGTGCCATCAGTGAGTCTTCAACGTCGGGGGGACAGGGGAACTATGGCTACACCTTC. It yields the protein CAISESSTSGGQGNYGYTF. The V gene is TRBV10-3, the J gene TRBJ1-2; 10 nucleotides line up with TRBD1. J lost 2 bases, V lost 0 bases, and 12 bases had no gene match. Germline V gene data show CDR1 as ENHRY and CDR2 as SYGVKD. CDR3 length equals 19 residues.

The chain is built from TRBV6-1 and TRBJ1-2, with 7 bases matching TRBD1. Germline loops: CDR1 MNHNS, CDR2 SASEGT. The CDR3 is 15 residues long. Unmatched junction bases numbered 7, after V lost 1 base and J lost 5 bases. CDR3: CASSEGRGPGYGYTF. In DNA, the CDR3 is TGTGCCAGCAGTGAAGGGAGGGGGCCTGGTTATGGCTACACCTTC.

The chain joins TRBV27 to TRBJ2-5; D gene ambiguous. The J call is in doubt because the DNA end fits TRBJ2-7 better. This CDR3 is built from 14 residues. CDR1 is MNHEY, CDR2 SMNVEV, per germline (reference sequence). CDR3 DNA: TGTGCCAGCAGTTTGGCCCCTGGAGTCTACGAGCAGTACTTC. It encodes CASSLAPGVYEQYF.

V is TRBV11-2 and J is TRBJ2-5, with no clear D. The germline CDR1 and CDR2 sequences are SGHAT and FQNNGV. There are 14 residues in the CDR3. V lost 1 base to trimming and J lost 4 bases, with 10 bases between them. The CDR3 sequence is CASSLGGWGETQYF. DNA of the CDR3: TGTGCCAGCAGCTTAGGGGGTTGGGGAGAGACCCAGTACTTC. Filled out from reference TRBV11-2 and TRBJ2-5, the complete variable domain reads EAGVAQSPRYKIIEKRQSVAFWCNPISGHATLYWYQQILGQGPKLLIQFQNNGVVDDSQLPKDRFSAERLKGVDSTLKIQPAKLEDSAVYLCASSLGGWGETQYFGPGTRLLVL.

The V and J genes are TRBV19 and TRBJ2-3; D gene uncertain. Trimming pared 8 bases from V and 4 bases from J, leaving 7 bases between. The CDR3 loop spans 11 amino acids. Germline CDR1 reads LNHDA; CDR2 reads SQIVND (reference sequence). The CDR3 DNA reads as TGTGCCAGTCGCGGTCCAGATACGCAGTATTTT. Translated: CASRGPDTQYF. The full variable domain, its missing parts supplied by reference TRBV19 and TRBJ2-3, is DGGITQSPKYLFRKEGQNVTLSCEQNLNHDAMYWYRQDPGQGLRLIYYSQIVNDFQKGDIAEGYSVSREKKESFPLTVTSAQKNPTAFYLCASRGPDTQYFGPGTRLTVL.

The table lists this clone with a count of one. This chain uses TRBV11-2 with TRBJ2-7, with 12 bases lining up with TRBD2. Germline V gene lookup returns CDR1 SGHAT and CDR2 FQNNGV. With 4 bases clipped from V and 3 bases from J, the junction kept 4 bases outside the gene matches. CDR3 size: 15 residues. CDR3: CASSSGTSGFYEQYF. CDR3 in DNA: TGTGCCAGCAGCTCCGGGACTAGCGGGTTCTACGAGCAGTACTTC.

The V and J genes are TRBV6-5 and TRBJ1-1, with D tentatively TRBD1 (6 bases). Deletions cut 0 bases from V and 0 bases from J, with 8 bases between. CDR3 size: 15 residues. CDR1 MNHEY and CDR2 SVGAGI come from the germline V gene. The CDR3 region is CASSYSRGMNTEAFF. CDR3 DNA sequence: TGTGCCAGCAGTTACTCCAGGGGCATGAACACTGAAGCTTTCTTT.

The chain is built from TRBV10-1 and TRBJ2-7; 7 bases match TRBD2. The CDR3 length is 14 residues. The V and J ends lost 7 bases and 12 bases, in that order; junction bases with no gene match: 18. Germline V gene lookup returns CDR1 WNHNN and CDR2 SYGVQD (reference sequence). The CDR3: CASNNRLASERLYF. The CDR3 DNA reads TGCGCCAGCAACAATAGACTAGCCTCCGAGAGGCTGTACTTC.

This clone came up a few times. The chain links TRBV9 to TRBJ1-1; D gene ambiguous. Germline V gene lookup returns CDR1 SGDLS and CDR2 YYNGEE. V lost 4 bases and J 4 bases, leaving 11 bases between the germline ends. This CDR3 spans 13 amino acids. CDR3: CASSPRISTEAFF. CDR3 in DNA: TGTGCCAGCAGCCCCCGAATCAGCACTGAAGCTTTCTTT.

The chain employs TRBV30 and TRBJ1-1; D uncertain. The CDR3 length is 15 residues. The germline V and J ends were trimmed by 5 bases and 4 bases, with 20 bases remaining between them. Germline-derived CDR1 and CDR2 are GTSNPN and SVGIG (reference sequence). The chain's CDR3 is CAWGPSARKSTEAFF. In DNA, the CDR3 is TGTGCCTGGGGCCCCTCCGCCAGGAAGAGCACTGAAGCTTTCTTT.

For the CDR3, the DNA is TGTGCCAGCAGCCCCCCCGGGACTCTCCCTTTCGAGCAGTACTTC. Amino acid sequence: CASSPPGTLPFEQYF. V usage is TRBV7-9 and J usage is TRBJ2-7; possible D gene TRBD2, 6 bases. CDR1 SEHNR and CDR2 FQNEAQ come from the germline V gene (reference sequence). This CDR3 has 15 amino acids. V lost 5 bases, J lost 6 bases, and 20 bases lay in between.

The V gene is TRBV28, the J gene TRBJ2-7; 9 nucleotides match TRBD2. CDR1 and CDR2 (germline): MDHEN, SYDVKM. Trimming removed 6 bases from V and 1 base from J; junction bases left unmatched: 16. This CDR3 has 18 amino acids. CDR3 DNA sequence: TGTGCCAGCAGGGGCCTCGGCGGGAGGGATCTAAGGTCCTACGAGCAGTACTTC. Protein sequence: CASRGLGGRDLRSYEQYF.

V gene TRBV7-8 combines with J gene TRBJ2-5, with 7 bases aligning to TRBD1. Per germline, CDR1 SGHVS and CDR2 FQNEAQ. There are 14 residues in the CDR3. V shed 4 bases and J 5 bases; nucleotides not matched to a gene: 7. The CDR3 region has the DNA TGTGCCAGCAGCTCTACAGGGGTTTTCGAGACCCAGTACTTC. This gives the protein CASSSTGVFETQYF.

The chain links TRBV2 to TRBJ1-5, with 7 bases lining up with TRBD1. The germline CDR1 and CDR2 sequences are SNHLY and FYNNEI. V dropped 2 bases and J dropped 0; count of bases not matched to a gene: 13. CDR3 length equals 19 residues. The CDR3 protein is CASSEKLTGLLYSNQPQHF. CDR3 coding DNA: TGTGCCAGCAGTGAAAAATTGACAGGGCTTCTATATAGCAATCAGCCCCAGCATTTT.

This chain uses TRBV30 with TRBJ1-5, with 9 bases that match TRBD1. V trimming: 5 bases; J trimming: 1 base; junction bases outside the gene matches: 9. Germline-derived CDR1 and CDR2 are GTSNPN and SVGIG (reference sequence). The CDR3 extends over 16 amino acids. The CDR3 DNA sequence: TGTGCCTGGGGTGGACAGGGGTTGGGGAGCAATCAGCCCCAGCATTTT. As protein: CAWGGQGLGSNQPQHF.

The table lists this clone with a count of one. The chain has TRBV7-9 and TRBJ2-3; weak D call: TRBD1 (6 bases). CDR1 is SEHNR, CDR2 FQNEAQ, per germline (reference sequence). Between the trimmed V and J ends, which lost 4 bases and 1 base, there was a span of 12 bases. The CDR3 totals 15 residues. The CDR3 coding sequence is TGTGCCAGCAGCTCCTGGGACACCCGCACAGATACGCAGTATTTT. Protein product: CASSSWDTRTDTQYF.

V gene TRBV19 combines with J gene TRBJ2-1; 8 positions agree with TRBD2. The ends lost 6 bases at V and 3 bases at J; junction bases unmatched: 10. The V gene's germline CDR1 is LNHDA and CDR2 SQIVND (reference sequence). This CDR3 spans 16 amino acids. CDR3 DNA sequence: TGTGCCAGTAGGACAGGCCCCGGGGGGGACTACAATGAGCAGTTCTTC. Its protein is CASRTGPGGDYNEQFF.

Concerning this clone itself: The DNA is omitted, as the CDR3 cannot be located on it reliably, and the CDR3 follows TCRdb's listing. The genes are TRBV27 and TRBJ2-1. Germline values: CDR1 MNHEY, CDR2 SMNVEV (reference sequence). Termini included, the CDR3 measures 15 amino acids. The chain's CDR3 is CASSSSAPWGNEQFF.